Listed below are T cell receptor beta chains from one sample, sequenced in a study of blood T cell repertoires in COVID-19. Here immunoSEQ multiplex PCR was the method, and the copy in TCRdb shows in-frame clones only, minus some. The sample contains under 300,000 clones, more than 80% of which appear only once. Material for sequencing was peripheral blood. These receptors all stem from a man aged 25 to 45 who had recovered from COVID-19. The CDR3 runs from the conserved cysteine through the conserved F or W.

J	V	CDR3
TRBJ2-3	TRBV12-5	CASGFLPGTSPRDTQYF
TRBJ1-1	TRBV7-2	CASSSGGNTEAFF
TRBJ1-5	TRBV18	CASSPGANQPQHF
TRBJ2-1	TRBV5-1	CASSLLSGGAGNEQFF
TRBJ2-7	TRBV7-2	CASSFGGAVNEQYF
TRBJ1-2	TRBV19	CASSINPYYGYTF
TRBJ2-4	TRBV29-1	CSVGEGNIQYF
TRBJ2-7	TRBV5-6	CASSLVLRREGSYEQYF
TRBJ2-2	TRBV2	CASRGTTNTGELFF
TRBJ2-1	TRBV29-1	CSVEGRDRVDNEQFF
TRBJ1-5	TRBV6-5	CASKRPGGSQPQHF
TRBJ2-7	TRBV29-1	CSVEGDGAYEQYF
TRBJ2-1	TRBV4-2	CASSLYNEQFF
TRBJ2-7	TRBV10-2	CASSDHIAAAYEQYF
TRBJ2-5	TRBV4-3	CASSQRQGRVEETQYF
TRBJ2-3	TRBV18	CASSLGLAGAWDTQYF
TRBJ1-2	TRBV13	CASSGSVRLGYTF
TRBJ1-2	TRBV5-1	CASQRQGSGEYGYTF
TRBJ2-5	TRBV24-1	CATSDSGGRETQYF
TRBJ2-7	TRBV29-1	CSVAGQGAAYEQYF
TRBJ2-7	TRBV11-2	CASSPPGGVIYEQYF
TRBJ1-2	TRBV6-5	CASLSPGGNYGYTF
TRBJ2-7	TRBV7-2	CASSSPMGRGYSYEQYF
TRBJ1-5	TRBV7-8	CASSLRGGFSNQPQHF
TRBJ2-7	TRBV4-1	CASSQDPGKIYEQYF
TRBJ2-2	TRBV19	CASTPGQGFRRIVAGELFF
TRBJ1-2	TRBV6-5	CASTRGTGHGYTF
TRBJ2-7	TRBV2	CASSERGGAYEQYF
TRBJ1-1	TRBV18	CASSPGTDVEAFF
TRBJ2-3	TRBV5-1	CASSFPGEDTQYF
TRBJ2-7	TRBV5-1	CASSGGANSYEQYF
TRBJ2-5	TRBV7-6	CASSSGYRDRGSLRGTQYF
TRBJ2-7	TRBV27	CASSLGDRGLREQYF
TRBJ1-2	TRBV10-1	CASSRQINYGYTF
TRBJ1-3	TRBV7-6	CASSLGGQSSGNTIYF
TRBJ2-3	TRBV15	CATSKGLPGGQYF
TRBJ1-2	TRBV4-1	CASSHVGGYGYTF